These T cell receptor beta chains were read from a single sample in a study of Graves' ophthalmopathy and Graves' hyperthyroidism. TCRdb recomputed calls from the multiplex PCR reads with MiXCR, one row per CDR3 protein. The sample records some 390,000 distinct CDR3 sequences, around 16% being singletons. The sequenced sample was peripheral blood. The origin of the receptors is a woman in her late teens or twenties with Graves' ophthalmopathy. Each CDR3 is given with its conserved first and last residue. D genes are given only for firm matches. Part of the rows lack a size; the others show once, few, many or a class for expanded clones.

d_gene	j_gene	v_gene	abundance	CDR3aa	CDR3nt
NA	TRBJ1-5	TRBV28	many	CASSYDTPNQPQHF	TGTGCCAGCAGTTATGACACGCCGAATCAGCCCCAGCATTTT
TRBD2	TRBJ2-7	TRBV11-2	many	CASSTSGRDSSYEQYF	TGTGCCAGCAGTACTAGCGGGAGGGATAGCTCCTACGAGCAGTACTTC
NA	TRBJ2-2	TRBV5-1	many	CASSLDGGTGELFF	TGTGCCAGCAGTTTGGACGGGGGAACCGGGGAGCTGTTTTTT
NA	TRBJ2-3	TRBV6-2/TRBV6-3	NA	CASSYSRSTDTQYF	TGTGCCAGCAGTTACTCGAGGAGCACAGATACGCAGTATTTT
NA	TRBJ1-2	TRBV7-2	many	CASSLVGYTF	TGTGCCAGCAGCTTAGTTGGCTACACCTTC
TRBD1	TRBJ1-5	TRBV4-1	NA	CASRQGGLSNQPQHF	TGCGCCAGCAGGCAGGGGGGTCTAAGCAATCAGCCCCAGCATTTT
NA	TRBJ1-3	TRBV7-2	many	CASSLRSGGAGNTIYF	TGTGCCAGCAGCCTACGCTCCGGGGGGGCTGGAAACACCATATATTTT
NA	TRBJ2-7	TRBV30	many	CAWSLAGFHEQYF	TGTGCCTGGAGTTTGGCAGGGTTCCACGAGCAGTACTTC
NA	TRBJ1-2	TRBV12-3/TRBV12-4	NA	CASSLSFRGYTF	TGTGCCAGCAGTTTGTCCTTCCGGGGCTACACCTTC
NA	TRBJ1-2	TRBV6-4	NA	CASSHGPMTENRYGYTF	TGTGCCAGCAGTCACGGGCCCATGACCGAAAATAGATATGGCTACACCTTC
TRBD1	TRBJ1-1	TRBV19	many	CASSIGQEPMNTEAFF	TGTGCCAGTAGTATCGGACAGGAACCCATGAACACTGAAGCTTTCTTT
NA	TRBJ2-5	TRBV7-2	many	CASSLAPGTETQYF	TGTGCCAGCAGCTTAGCGCCGGGAACGGAGACCCAGTACTTC
NA	TRBJ1-6	TRBV28	many	CASSLRNPPLHF	TGTGCCAGCAGTTTACGGAATCCCCCCCTCCACTTT
NA	TRBJ1-1	TRBV7-2	many	CASSLAPRYTEAFF	TGTGCCAGCAGCTTAGCCCCGAGGTACACTGAAGCTTTCTTT
NA	TRBJ2-4	TRBV7-2	medium-sized	CASSYSAKNIQYF	TGTGCCAGCAGCTATAGTGCCAAAAACATTCAGTACTTC
TRBD1	TRBJ1-5	TRBV30	NA	CAWSAGQPNQPQHF	TGTGCCTGGAGCGCGGGACAGCCCAATCAGCCCCAGCATTTT
TRBD2	TRBJ2-5	TRBV5-1	many	CASTPSGRALIETQYF	TGCGCCAGCACCCCTAGCGGGAGGGCCTTGATAGAGACCCAGTACTTC
NA	TRBJ2-7	TRBV11-2	many	CVSSLGVAYEQYF	TGTGTCAGCAGCTTAGGGGTAGCCTACGAGCAGTACTTC
TRBD1	TRBJ1-1	TRBV28	NA	CASSLYGTGATEAFF	TGTGCCAGCAGTTTATACGGCACAGGGGCCACTGAAGCTTTCTTT
NA	TRBJ1-1	TRBV4-1	NA	CASSQDKRATGTYTEAFF	TGCGCCAGCAGCCAAGACAAGAGGGCGACAGGCACCTACACTGAAGCTTTCTTT
TRBD1	TRBJ1-2	TRBV2	NA	CGQGNTYGYTF	TGTGGACAGGGGAATACTTATGGCTACACCTTC
NA	TRBJ2-7	TRBV11-2	few	CASSYTEFSYEQYF	TGTGCCAGCAGCTATACAGAATTCTCCTACGAGCAGTACTTC
NA	TRBJ2-2	TRBV20-1	NA	CSARVGRHANTGELFF	TGCAGTGCTAGAGTGGGAAGGCACGCGAACACCGGGGAGCTGTTTTTT
TRBD2	TRBJ2-7	TRBV29-1	many	CSVKGRLAGEYEQYF	TGCAGCGTTAAAGGAAGACTAGCGGGAGAGTACGAGCAGTACTTC
NA	TRBJ2-4	TRBV7-2	many	CASSPRWATKNIQYF	TGTGCCAGCAGCCCCCGGTGGGCGACCAAAAACATTCAGTACTTC
NA	TRBJ1-5	TRBV4-3	many	CASSQALGGVQPQHF	TGCGCCAGCAGCCAAGCGCTTGGGGGGGTTCAGCCCCAGCATTTT
NA	TRBJ1-2	TRBV5-1	many	CASSLKGVRGRYTF	TGCGCCAGCAGCTTGAAGGGAGTCCGGGGACGCTACACCTTC
NA	TRBJ2-5	TRBV6-2/TRBV6-3	many	CASSYAETQYF	TGTGCCAGCAGTTACGCGGAGACCCAGTACTTC
TRBD1	TRBJ2-5	TRBV28	many	CASSFTDREETQYF	TGTGCCAGCAGTTTTACGGACAGGGAAGAGACCCAGTACTTC
NA	TRBJ2-7	TRBV28	many	CASTGAGTFLYEQYF	TGTGCCAGCACCGGAGCCGGGACCTTCCTCTACGAGCAGTACTTC
NA	TRBJ2-7	TRBV4-1	many	CASSQRDSYEQYF	TGCGCCAGCAGCCAACGCGACTCCTACGAGCAGTACTTC
TRBD1	TRBJ1-3	TRBV19	many	CASSLYRGTPGNTIYF	TGTGCCAGTAGTCTCTACAGGGGGACCCCTGGAAACACCATATATTTT
NA	TRBJ2-4	TRBV20-1	many	CSALTPSWGGIQYF	TGCAGTGCACTTACTCCCTCATGGGGCGGGATTCAGTACTTC
TRBD2	TRBJ2-2	TRBV20-1	few	CSARMGGRYTGELFF	TGCAGTGCTAGAATGGGGGGGAGATATACCGGGGAGCTGTTTTTT
TRBD1	TRBJ1-3	TRBV28	many	CASSLPSTGAGNTIYF	TGTGCCAGCAGTTTACCCTCGACAGGGGCTGGAAACACCATATATTTT
TRBD1	TRBJ1-1	TRBV27	NA	CASSRGQGALNTEAFF	TGTGCCAGCAGCCGAGGACAGGGCGCCTTGAACACTGAAGCTTTCTTT
NA	TRBJ1-5	TRBV9	many	CASSGGLGGPGSNQPQHF	TGTGCCAGCAGCGGGGGACTTGGCGGCCCCGGTAGCAATCAGCCCCAGCATTTT
NA	TRBJ2-5	TRBV7-2	many	CASSLVYRGGETQYF	TGTGCCAGCAGCTTAGTCTACAGGGGGGGAGAGACCCAGTACTTC
NA	TRBJ2-7	TRBV2	many	CASSAGSSPSYEQYF	TGTGCCAGCAGTGCCGGGAGTTCTCCCTCCTACGAGCAGTACTTC
NA	TRBJ1-2	TRBV6-1	many	CASSGISGTSHYGYTF	TGTGCCAGCAGTGGGATTTCCGGGACATCCCACTATGGCTACACCTTC
NA	TRBJ1-1	TRBV5-1	many	CASSRPGGMNTEAFF	TGCGCCAGCAGCCGCCCGGGGGGCATGAACACTGAAGCTTTCTTT
NA	TRBJ1-1	TRBV7-8	many	CASSLALSVLNTEAFF	TGTGCCAGCAGCTTAGCCCTCTCCGTGCTGAACACTGAAGCTTTCTTT
TRBD2	TRBJ2-7	TRBV7-2	many	CASSIESSGTFYEQYF	TGTGCCAGCAGTATCGAGTCTAGCGGGACATTCTACGAGCAGTACTTC
NA	TRBJ1-2	TRBV12-3/TRBV12-4	NA	CASSRTSRGYTF	TGTGCCAGCAGCCGGACGAGCCGCGGCTACACCTTC
NA	TRBJ1-3	TRBV6-2/TRBV6-3	many	CASSFPINGNTIYF	TGTGCCAGCAGTTTCCCGATCAATGGAAACACCATATATTTT
NA	TRBJ1-1	TRBV7-9	NA	CASSAQTGKNTEAFF	TGTGCCAGCAGCGCCCAGACAGGAAAAAACACTGAAGCTTTCTTT
NA	TRBJ1-2	TRBV6-4	many	CASSITPGDHYGYTF	TGTGCCAGCAGCATCACCCCAGGGGACCACTATGGCTACACCTTC
NA	TRBJ1-5	TRBV7-2	many	CASSLERGDQPQHF	TGTGCCAGCAGCTTAGAGAGGGGAGATCAGCCCCAGCATTTT
NA	TRBJ2-5	TRBV12-3/TRBV12-4	many	CASTGGTVQETQYF	TGTGCCAGCACCGGAGGGACGGTGCAAGAGACCCAGTACTTC
TRBD2	TRBJ2-6	TRBV4-3	many	CASSPTSGSGANVLTF	TGCGCCAGCAGCCCCACTAGCGGCTCTGGGGCCAACGTCCTGACTTTC
NA	TRBJ2-7	TRBV12-3/TRBV12-4	NA	CASSMDINYEQYF	TGTGCCAGCAGTATGGACATTAACTACGAGCAGTACTTC
NA	TRBJ1-1	TRBV28	many	CASSLEGVDTEAFF	TGTGCCAGCAGTTTGGAGGGGGTTGACACTGAAGCTTTCTTT
NA	TRBJ1-1	TRBV2	many	CASTLPGPEAFF	TGTGCCAGCACCCTCCCGGGGCCTGAAGCTTTCTTT
TRBD1	TRBJ1-1	TRBV6-2/TRBV6-3	many	CASSPSRTGLMNTEAFF	TGTGCCAGCAGTCCCAGTAGGACAGGGCTCATGAACACTGAAGCTTTCTTT
TRBD2	TRBJ2-2	TRBV4-2	few	CASSLATSGTGELFF	TGTGCCAGCAGCCTAGCGACTAGCGGGACCGGGGAGCTGTTTTTT
TRBD1	TRBJ2-5	TRBV5-1	many	CASSIRTGQETQYF	TGCGCCAGCAGCATCAGGACAGGTCAAGAGACCCAGTACTTC